The 16 T cell receptor beta chains below come from one sample, sequenced in a study of CD8+CD57+ T cells in acquired aplastic anemia. It was genomic DNA that served as the template for profiling TCR beta VDJ and CDR3. TCRdb itself ran the reads through MiXCR, one entry per CDR3 protein. The repertoire holds 200,000 to 250,000 distinct CDR3 sequences, with 60% to 65% as singletons. Sample: sorted CD4+, CD8+, or CD8+CD57+ T cells (not recorded which) from PBMCs. These receptors were obtained from a human donor in good health.

J is TRBJ2-7 and V is TRBV4-1, with D perhaps TRBD2 (5 bases). The CDR3 is 13 residues long. Trimming removed 4 bases at V and 4 bases at J, with 11 bases between. Germline CDR1 and CDR2: MGHRA and YSYEKL. The CDR3 nucleotides read TGCGCCAGCAGCCCTAGCTCAGTTTACGAGCAGTACTTC. Protein: CASSPSSVYEQYF.

The sample holds a few counts of this clonotype. The rearrangement links TRBV20-1 to TRBJ1-5, with 7 bases fitting TRBD1. CDR3 length: 13 amino acids. Germline assignment: CDR1 DFQATT and CDR2 SNEGSKA (reference sequence). The V gene end was trimmed by 6 bases and the J gene end by 4 bases; junction bases not matched to a gene: 6. The CDR3 reads CSASTGPNQPQHF. CDR3 nucleotide sequence: TGCAGTGCCTCGACAGGGCCAAATCAGCCCCAGCATTTT.

The CDR3 coding sequence is TGTGCCAGCAGGCGGCAGTCCTACGAGCAGTACTTC. Amino acid sequence: CASRRQSYEQYF. This chain links TRBV2 with TRBJ2-7; D is unclear. This CDR3 has 12 amino acids. Germline V gives CDR1 SNHLY, CDR2 FYNNEI. V was trimmed by 6 bases and J by 1 base, leaving 7 bases between them. Combining the CDR3 with reference TRBV2 and TRBJ2-7 gives the whole variable domain EPEVTQTPSHQVTQMGQEVILRCVPISNHLYFYWYRQILGQKVEFLVSFYNNEISEKSEIFDDQFSVERPDGSNFTLKIRSTKLEDSAMYFCASRRQSYEQYFGPGTRLTVT.

This rearrangement joins TRBV20-1 to TRBJ2-1; 7 positions match TRBD1. The V gene end was trimmed by 5 bases and the J gene end by 3 bases; junction bases not matched to a gene: 22. CDR3 length: 19 amino acids. Germline loops: CDR1 DFQATT, CDR2 SNEGSKA (reference sequence). For the CDR3, the DNA is TGCAGTGCTGTCAAAGGGGGCGTTGTGGAAATAAAAAACTACAATGAGCAGTTCTTC. It specifies CSAVKGGVVEIKNYNEQFF.

V gene TRBV7-9 combines with J gene TRBJ1-5; 9 nucleotides line up with TRBD1. The CDR3 is made up of 15 amino acids. Losses at the gene ends were 6 bases for V and 4 bases for J; bases not matched to a gene: 7. Germline assignment: CDR1 SEHNR and CDR2 FQNEAQ (reference sequence). CDR3 DNA: TGTGCCAGCAGTTCGGACAGGGGATGGAATCAGCCCCAGCATTTT. It encodes CASSSDRGWNQPQHF.

The table lists this clonotype with a few counts. V usage is TRBV25-1 and J usage is TRBJ1-3, with D possibly being TRBD1 (6 bases). The CDR3 is 15 residues long. V was cut by 4 bases and J by 4 bases, with 14 bases left in between. Germline V gene lookup returns CDR1 MGHDK and CDR2 SYGVNS. DNA of the CDR3: TGTGCCAGCAGTGCCAACAGGGCGTCGGGAAACACCATATATTTT. This codes for CASSANRASGNTIYF.

At least ten counts were recorded for this clonotype. V gene TRBV6-5 combines with J gene TRBJ2-1; D possibly corresponds to TRBD1 (6 bases). The germline V gene encodes CDR1 MNHEY and CDR2 SVGAGI. Trimming pared 6 bases from V and 0 bases from J, leaving 12 bases between. The CDR3 is 15 residues long. This CDR3 reads CASRYTGSSYNEQFF. CDR3 coding DNA: TGTGCCAGCAGGTATACAGGGAGCTCCTACAATGAGCAGTTCTTC.

This chain joins TRBV2 and TRBJ2-7, with D unclear. CDR3 size: 9 residues. Germline V gene data show CDR1 as SNHLY and CDR2 as FYNNEI. Trimming took 3 bases from V and 9 from J, leaving 3 bases between them. The CDR3 region has the DNA TGTGCCAGCAGTGAGCGGCAGTACTTC. Translating gives CASSERQYF.

This clonotype was seen repeatedly, ten times or more. The chain joins TRBV6-6 to TRBJ2-5, with 10 bases lining up with TRBD1. Losses at the gene ends were 2 bases for V and 3 bases for J; bases not matched to a gene: 6. Germline V gene data show CDR1 as MNHNY and CDR2 as SVGAGI (reference sequence). This CDR3 region has 16 residues. For the CDR3, the DNA is TGTGCCAGCAGTTACCGTTCCGGGACAGGGGAAGAGACCCAGTACTTC. It specifies CASSYRSGTGEETQYF.

This clonotype occurred many times. The chain has TRBV19 and TRBJ1-6; D unresolved. The germline V gene encodes CDR1 LNHDA and CDR2 SQIVND (reference sequence). The CDR3 has 13 residues. The CDR3 spells CAPSLVVGSPLHF. CDR3 bases: TGTGCTCCCAGCCTGGTGGTCGGTTCACCCCTCCACTTT. The entire variable domain, with the rest obtained from reference TRBV19 and TRBJ1-6, is as follows: DGGITQSPKYLFRKEGQNVTLSCEQNLNHDAMYWYRQDPGQGLRLIYYSQIVNDFQKGDIAEGYSVSREKKESFPLTVTSAQKNPTAFYLCAPSLVVGSPLHFGNGTRLTVT.

In DNA form, the CDR3 reads TGCAGCGTTGAAGATCTCGACAGGGGGCGGGAGACCCAGTACTTC. This sequence encodes CSVEDLDRGRETQYF. The chain uses TRBV29-1 and TRBJ2-5, with TRBD1 identical over 10 bases. V gave up 0 bases and J gave up 5 bases; unmatched junction bases: 6. From germline, CDR1 is SQVTM and CDR2 ANQGSEA. The CDR3 covers 15 residues. The variable domain in full, completed from reference TRBV29-1 and TRBJ2-5, reads SAVISQKPSRDICQRGTSLTIQCQVDSQVTMMFWYRQQPGQSLTLIATANQGSEATYESGFVIDKFPISRPNLTFSTLTVSNMSPEDSSIYLCSVEDLDRGRETQYFGPGTRLLVL.

This clonotype was seen many times. The chain has TRBV27 and TRBJ2-7; possible D gene TRBD2, 5 bases. CDR1 is MNHEY and CDR2 is SMNVEV in the germline V gene (reference sequence). The V and J ends lost 6 bases and 0 bases respectively, with 12 bases between them. This CDR3 region has 14 residues. The DNA for the CDR3 is TGTGCCAGCAGCTCCGGGGAGACCTCCTACGAGCAGTACTTC. It specifies CASSSGETSYEQYF.

This clonotype appeared many times. This chain connects TRBV7-9 to TRBJ2-1; 8 bases agree with TRBD1. The CDR3 runs 17 residues. The germline CDR1 and CDR2 sequences are SEHNR and FQNEAQ (reference sequence). Trimming cost V 6 bases and J 5 bases; bases outside gene matches: 15. This CDR3 is CASSSRPGQDFNNEQFF. The CDR3 DNA is TGTGCCAGCAGTAGCCGTCCGGGACAGGACTTTAACAATGAGCAGTTCTTC.

This clonotype was seen ten or more times. The gene calls are TRBV15 and TRBJ2-7; 9 nucleotides match TRBD1. This CDR3 is 16 amino acids long. Germline values: CDR1 LNHNV, CDR2 YYDKDF (reference sequence). J lost 7 bases, V lost 5 bases, and 15 bases had no gene match. CDR3 nucleotide sequence: TGTGCCACCAGCCGCAGCCGGGGACAGGGCGCGTCTGAGCAGTACTTC. Translated: CATSRSRGQGASEQYF.

The V and J genes are TRBV7-3 and TRBJ2-3, with 8 nucleotides matching TRBD2. CDR3 length: 16 amino acids. The germline CDR1 and CDR2 sequences are SGHTA and FQGTGA. The junction had 7 bases not matched to a gene; V was cut back by 4 bases and J by 1 base. The CDR3 loop reads CASSSVAGSRTDTQYF. CDR3 nucleotide sequence: TGTGCCAGCAGCTCTGTAGCGGGGTCGCGCACAGATACGCAGTATTTT.

This clonotype has a count of ten or more. The chain is built from TRBV19 and TRBJ1-1, with 7 bases that match TRBD1. Germline assignment: CDR1 LNHDA and CDR2 SQIVND (reference sequence). Germline trimming cut 7 bases from V and 4 bases from J; bases unmatched to any gene: 9. The CDR3 extends over 14 amino acids. As DNA, the CDR3 is TGTGCCAGTAAGGGCCAGGGGGTTTTCACTGAAGCTTTCTTT. Its translation is CASKGQGVFTEAFF.